These T cell receptor beta chains were read from a single sample in a study of cytomegalovirus exposure and HLA in healthy donors. Profiled with immunoSEQ multiplex PCR; TCRdb holds only in-frame clones, not every one. The repertoire table contains about 32,000 clones. The sample comprised PBMCs. Receptors originate from a female donor in good health and CMV-seronegative. The CDR3 runs from the conserved cysteine through the conserved F or W. A D gene is named only where the DNA matches it firmly. A row's size may be missing; if present it is once, few, many or a size class.

J gene,D gene,V gene,clone size,CDR3 DNA,CDR3 protein
TRBJ1-1,TRBD1,TRBV19,NA,TGTGCCAGTAGTCCCTATTTGCTGGGACAGGGGATTGCTGAAGCTTTCTTT,CASSPYLLGQGIAEAFF
TRBJ1-1,TRBD1,TRBV6-6,NA,TGTGCCAGCACCCTGACAGGGGGCAGGACTGAAGCTTTCTTT,CASTLTGGRTEAFF
TRBJ2-5,NA,TRBV7-6,NA,TGTGCCAGCAGCCCGAGCTTACCGGCGCGGGGATTTCAAGAGACCCAGTACTTC,CASSPSLPARGFQETQYF
TRBJ1-5,TRBD1,TRBV19,NA,TGTGCCAGTAGTCCCTACGGGACAGGGAAACTACAGCCCCAGCATTTT,CASSPYGTGKLQPQHF
TRBJ2-1,NA,TRBV19,NA,TGTGCCAGTAGTATGGGACTCAATGAGCAGTTCTTC,CASSMGLNEQFF
TRBJ2-7,NA,TRBV28,NA,TGTGCCAGCAGTTTCGGGAGCTCCTACGAGCAGTACTTC,CASSFGSSYEQYF
TRBJ2-3,TRBD2,TRBV7-9,NA,TGTGCCAGCAGCTTAGGGGGACTAGCGACACGAGATACGCAGTATTTT,CASSLGGLATRDTQYF
TRBJ2-2,TRBD2,TRBV11-2,NA,TGTGCCAGCAGCCCCCGGGGGGGGGAAGGCGGGACCGGGGAGCTGTTTTTT,CASSPRGGEGGTGELFF
TRBJ1-4,TRBD1,TRBV19,NA,TGTGCCAGTGAACTAACAGGGGGCGGAATAAGCGAAAAACTGTTTTTT,CASELTGGGISEKLFF
TRBJ2-2,NA,TRBV6-1,NA,TGTGCCAGCAGTGATCAGGGTTCCGGGGAGCTGTTTTTT,CASSDQGSGELFF
TRBJ1-1,NA,TRBV7-9,NA,TGTGCCAGCCAAACAACGAACACTGAAGCTTTCTTT,CASQTTNTEAFF
TRBJ1-3,NA,TRBV6-1,NA,TGTGCCAGCAGTGGGCAGGGGCCCGGATCCATATATTTT,CASSGQGPGSIYF
TRBJ2-3,TRBD1,TRBV2,NA,TGTGCCAGCAGTGACGACAGGGTCCCAGATACGCAGTATTTT,CASSDDRVPDTQYF
TRBJ1-2,TRBD1,TRBV7-3,NA,TGTGCCAGCAGCTTAATTTCAGGGGGCGACTATGGCTACACCTTC,CASSLISGGDYGYTF
TRBJ2-3,TRBD2,TRBV6-4,NA,TGTGCCAGCAGCCGCGAGAGCGGGGGCACAGATACGCAGTATTTT,CASSRESGGTDTQYF
TRBJ2-7,TRBD2,TRBV19,NA,TGTGCCAGTAGTGCAGACCCAGCGGGGTCCTACGAGCAGTACTTC,CASSADPAGSYEQYF
TRBJ1-1,NA,TRBV6-5,NA,TGTGCCAGCAGCGCTACAGAGAACACTGAAGCTTTCTTT,CASSATENTEAFF
TRBJ1-6,NA,TRBV19,NA,TGTGCCAGTAGCACAATTGGAGTGAGCTCCTATAATTCACCCCTCCACTTT,CASSTIGVSSYNSPLHF
TRBJ2-5,NA,TRBV7-8,NA,TGTGCCAGCAGCCCACCCTCCATTGCGAACAGGGCACTCCCAGAGACCCAGTACTTC,CASSPPSIANRALPETQYF
TRBJ1-2,TRBD1,TRBV6-5,NA,TGTGCCAGCAGCGTCAACAGGGGGCGGGACGGCTACACCTTC,CASSVNRGRDGYTF
TRBJ1-1,NA,TRBV11-3,NA,TGTGCCAGCAGCTTACGCCTCTACGGCACTGAAGCTTTCTTT,CASSLRLYGTEAFF
TRBJ2-3,TRBD2,TRBV6-4,NA,TGTGCCAGCAGTTGGACTAGCGGTGGCACAGATACGCAGTATTTT,CASSWTSGGTDTQYF
TRBJ2-2,TRBD2,TRBV4-2,NA,TGTGCCAGCAGCACGAGCGGGGGGAACACCGGGGAGCTGTTTTTT,CASSTSGGNTGELFF
TRBJ1-2,NA,TRBV15,NA,TGTGCCACCAGCAGAGGGTCCCAGGGGTCCTATGGCTACACCTTC,CATSRGSQGSYGYTF
TRBJ1-1,NA,TRBV11-3,NA,TGTGCCAGCAGCTTAGGAGTGATGAACACTGAAGCTTTCTTT,CASSLGVMNTEAFF
TRBJ2-3,TRBD2,TRBV7-9,NA,TGTGCCAGCAGCACCTATACTGCTAGCGGGAGACCAACAGATACGCAGTATTTT,CASSTYTASGRPTDTQYF
TRBJ2-3,TRBD2,TRBV14,NA,TGTGCCAGCAGCCAGCAGACTAGCGGGGGGGCAGATACGCAGTATTTT,CASSQQTSGGADTQYF
TRBJ1-2,NA,TRBV5-6,NA,TGTGCCAGCAGCCCGGAGGGCGACTGGAGCCTCTATGGCTACACCTTC,CASSPEGDWSLYGYTF
TRBJ1-4,TRBD1,TRBV7-8,NA,TGTGCCAGCAGCTTAGCGGGGACAGGGCATGAAAAACTGTTTTTT,CASSLAGTGHEKLFF
TRBJ2-7,TRBD1,TRBV7-2,NA,TGTGCCAGCAGCTTAGAGACAGGGGTAAGCTACGAGCAGTACTTC,CASSLETGVSYEQYF
TRBJ2-7,TRBD2,TRBV7-9,NA,TGTGCCAGCAGTCGCGGGGGAATTAACGAGCAGTACTTC,CASSRGGINEQYF
TRBJ1-2,TRBD1,TRBV9,NA,TGTGCCAGCAGCGATATCCGGGACAGGGATCACTATGGCTACACCTTC,CASSDIRDRDHYGYTF
TRBJ1-6,TRBD1,TRBV28,NA,TGTGCCAGTGGGACAGGTGGTGGTTCACCCCTCCACTTT,CASGTGGGSPLHF
TRBJ2-3,TRBD2,TRBV6-4,medium-sized,TGTGCCAGCAGTGACTCTAGCGGGGGGGGCACAGATACGCAGTATTTT,CASSDSSGGGTDTQYF
TRBJ1-5,TRBD1,TRBV7-9,NA,TGTGCCAGCACCAAAGCCGGGACAGGGAACGGTCAGCCCCAGCATTTT,CASTKAGTGNGQPQHF
TRBJ2-5,TRBD2,TRBV18,NA,TGTGCCAGCTCACCACCTAGCGGGGGGTTGGAGACCCAGTACTTC,CASSPPSGGLETQYF
TRBJ2-7,TRBD1,TRBV2,NA,TGTGCCAGCAGTGACCGGGACAGGGGTTCCTACGAGCAGTACTTC,CASSDRDRGSYEQYF
TRBJ1-1,TRBD1,TRBV4-3,NA,TGCGCCAGCAGCCAAGATCTGTGGGGACAGGGTAGAGCTTTCTTT,CASSQDLWGQGRAFF
TRBJ2-2,NA,TRBV5-6,NA,TGTGCCAGCAGCCCCCGCGTTCCGGGGGCGAACACCGGGGAGCTGTTTTTT,CASSPRVPGANTGELFF
TRBJ2-7,TRBD1,TRBV11-2,NA,TGTGCCAGCAGCCTAGGGACAGCCTACGAGCAGTACTTC,CASSLGTAYEQYF
TRBJ2-7,TRBD1,TRBV19,NA,TGTGCCACCGTCGCGGCCGGGACAGGGTACGAGCAGTACTTC,CATVAAGTGYEQYF
TRBJ2-3,NA,TRBV5-1,NA,TGCGCCAGCAGTCCCCCCAGTGGGGGGGGGCAGGGTACGCAGTATTTT,CASSPPSGGGQGTQYF
TRBJ1-1,NA,TRBV5-1,NA,TGCGCCAGCAGCTTGGGAAGTTCTGGGGCAAACACTGAAGCTTTCTTT,CASSLGSSGANTEAFF
TRBJ1-2,TRBD1,TRBV7-2,NA,TGTGCCAGCAGCTTAGACAGGGGCTATGGCTACACCTTC,CASSLDRGYGYTF
TRBJ2-1,TRBD1,TRBV6-1,NA,TGTGCCAGCAGCCCCACAGGGGACAATGAGCAGTTCTTC,CASSPTGDNEQFF
TRBJ1-1,NA,TRBV7-2,NA,TGTGCCAGCAGCTTAGGAGCATACACTGAAGCTTTCTTT,CASSLGAYTEAFF
TRBJ1-5,TRBD1,TRBV6-5,NA,TGTGCCAGCAGTGGGGACAGGGCTCAGCCCCAGCATTTT,CASSGDRAQPQHF
TRBJ1-2,NA,TRBV2,NA,TGTGCCAGCAGTTTCTACCCAGGGCTCCGTGGCTACACCTTC,CASSFYPGLRGYTF
TRBJ2-5,TRBD2,TRBV4-2,NA,TGTGCCAGCAGCCAAAACAGCGGGGGGGCCGGAGAGACCCAGTACTTC,CASSQNSGGAGETQYF